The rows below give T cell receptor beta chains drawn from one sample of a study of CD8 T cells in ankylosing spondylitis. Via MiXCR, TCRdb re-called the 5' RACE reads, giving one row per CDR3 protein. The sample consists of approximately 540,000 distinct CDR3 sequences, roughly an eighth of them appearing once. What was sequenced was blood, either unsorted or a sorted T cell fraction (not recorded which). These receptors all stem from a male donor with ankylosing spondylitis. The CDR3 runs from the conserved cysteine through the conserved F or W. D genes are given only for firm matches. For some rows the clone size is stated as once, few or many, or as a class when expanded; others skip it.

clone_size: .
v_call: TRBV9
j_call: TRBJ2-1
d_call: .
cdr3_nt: TGTGCCAGCAGCCATACCTACAATGAGCAGTTCTTC
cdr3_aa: CASSHTYNEQFF

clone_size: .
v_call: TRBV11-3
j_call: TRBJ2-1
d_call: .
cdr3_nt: TGTGCCAGCACCCTGGAGTATGAGCAGTTCTTC
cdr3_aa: CASTLEYEQFF

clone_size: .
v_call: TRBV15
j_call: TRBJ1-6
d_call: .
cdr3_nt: TGTGCCACCAGCAGAGCCCAGGGTATAACACCCCTCCACTTT
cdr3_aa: CATSRAQGITPLHF

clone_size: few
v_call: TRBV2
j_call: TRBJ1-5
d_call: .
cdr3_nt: TGTGCCAGCAGTGAAGTCGGCAGGGAAAATCAGCCCCAGCATTTT
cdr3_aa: CASSEVGRENQPQHF

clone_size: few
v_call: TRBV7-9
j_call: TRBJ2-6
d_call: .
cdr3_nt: TGTGCCAGCAGCAAAGGTAGCCTCTCTGGGGCCAACGTCCTGACTTTC
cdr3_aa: CASSKGSLSGANVLTF

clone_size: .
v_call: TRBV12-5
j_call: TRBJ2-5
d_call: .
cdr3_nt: TGTGCTAGTGCCATGAACCAAGAGACCCAGTACTTC
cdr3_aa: CASAMNQETQYF

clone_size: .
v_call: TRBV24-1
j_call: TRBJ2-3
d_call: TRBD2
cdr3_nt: TGTGCCACCAGTGATTCTGCACCGGGACTAGCGGGAGGCCTAAGAGATACGCAGTATTTT
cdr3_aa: CATSDSAPGLAGGLRDTQYF

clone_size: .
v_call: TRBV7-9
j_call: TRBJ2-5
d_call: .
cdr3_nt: TGTGCCAGCAGCTTAGCGCTAACAGCAATACAAGAGACCCAGTACTTC
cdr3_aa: CASSLALTAIQETQYF

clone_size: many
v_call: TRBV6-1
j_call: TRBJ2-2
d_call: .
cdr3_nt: TGTGCCAGCAGTGAACAAGGGTTGAACACCGGGGAGCTGTTTTTT
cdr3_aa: CASSEQGLNTGELFF

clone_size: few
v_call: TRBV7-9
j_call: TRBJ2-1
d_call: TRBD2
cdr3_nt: TGTGCCAGCAGCTTAGATAGCGGGACTGCCTACAATGAGCAGTTCTTC
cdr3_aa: CASSLDSGTAYNEQFF

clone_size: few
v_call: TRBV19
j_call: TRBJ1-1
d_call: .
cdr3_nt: TGTGCCAGTAGTACCATGACAGGGAACACTGAAGCTTTCTTT
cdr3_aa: CASSTMTGNTEAFF

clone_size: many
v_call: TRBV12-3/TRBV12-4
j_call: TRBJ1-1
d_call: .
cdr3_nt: TGTGCCAGCAGTCGTAATCTGGGTGAAGCTTTCTTT
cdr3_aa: CASSRNLGEAFF

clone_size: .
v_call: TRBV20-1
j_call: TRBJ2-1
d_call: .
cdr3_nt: TGCAGTGCTAGGGGACGCGGGGCGGGAACCTACAATGAGCAGTTCTTC
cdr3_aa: CSARGRGAGTYNEQFF

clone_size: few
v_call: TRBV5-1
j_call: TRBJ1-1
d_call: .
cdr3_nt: TGCGCCAGCAGCTTGGACAATTTTGACACTGAAGCTTTCTTT
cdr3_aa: CASSLDNFDTEAFF

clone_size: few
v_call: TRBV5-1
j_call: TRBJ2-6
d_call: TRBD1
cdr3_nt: TGCGCCAGCAGCTTGTGGACAGGCTCTGGGGCCAACGTCCTGACTTTC
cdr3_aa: CASSLWTGSGANVLTF

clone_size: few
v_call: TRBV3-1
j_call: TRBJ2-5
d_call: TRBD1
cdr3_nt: TGTGCCAGCAGATCCGGGACAGCCTTCCAAGAGACCCAGTACTTC
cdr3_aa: CASRSGTAFQETQYF

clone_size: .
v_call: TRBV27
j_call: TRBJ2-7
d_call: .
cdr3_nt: TGTGCCAGCAGTTTCCAGGACAGCTACGAGCAGTACTTC
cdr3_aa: CASSFQDSYEQYF

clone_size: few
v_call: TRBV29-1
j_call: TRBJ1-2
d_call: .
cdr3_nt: TGCAGCGTTGAAGACAGCACCTTGAACTATGGCTACACCTTC
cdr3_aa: CSVEDSTLNYGYTF

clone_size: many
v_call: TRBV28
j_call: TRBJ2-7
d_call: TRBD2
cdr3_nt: TGTGCCAGCAGCTTACGACTAGCGGGAGCCTACGAGCAGTACTTC
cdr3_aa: CASSLRLAGAYEQYF

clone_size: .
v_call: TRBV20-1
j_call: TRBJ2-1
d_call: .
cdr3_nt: TGCAGTGCTACTTACTTCTTTGGGCAGGGTGGGGACTACAATGAGCAGTTCTTC
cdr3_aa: CSATYFFGQGGDYNEQFF

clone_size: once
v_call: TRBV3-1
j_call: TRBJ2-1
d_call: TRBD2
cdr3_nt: TGTGCCTGCAGCGCCCGACTAGCCCCGCGGGGGTCGAATGAGCAGTTCTTC
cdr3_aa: CACSARLAPRGSNEQFF

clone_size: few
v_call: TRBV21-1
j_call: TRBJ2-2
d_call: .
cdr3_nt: TGTGCCAGCAGCAGTCATAGACTGCTTACCGGGGAGCTGTTTTTT
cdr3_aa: CASSSHRLLTGELFF

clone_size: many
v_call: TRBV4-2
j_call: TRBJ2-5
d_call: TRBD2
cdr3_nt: TGTGCCAGCAGCCGCGAGCGGGAGGGTCAAGAGACCCAGTACTTC
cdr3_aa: CASSREREGQETQYF

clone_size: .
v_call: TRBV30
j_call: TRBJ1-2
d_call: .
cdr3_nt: TGTGCCTGGAGTCCGTTAGCAGGGTTCTATGGCTACACCTTC
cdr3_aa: CAWSPLAGFYGYTF

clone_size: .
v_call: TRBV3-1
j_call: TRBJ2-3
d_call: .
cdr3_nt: TGTGCCAGCAGCCACCTTACAACTAGCACAGATACGCAGTATTTT
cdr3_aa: CASSHLTTSTDTQYF

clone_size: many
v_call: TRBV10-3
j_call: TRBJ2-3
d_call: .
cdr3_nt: TGTGCCATCAGGGGACTGAATACGCAGTATTTT
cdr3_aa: CAIRGLNTQYF

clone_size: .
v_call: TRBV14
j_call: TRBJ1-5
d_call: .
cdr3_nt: TGTGCCAGCAGCCAAGGTGGGGGGGCGAATCAGCCCCAGCATTTT
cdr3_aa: CASSQGGGANQPQHF

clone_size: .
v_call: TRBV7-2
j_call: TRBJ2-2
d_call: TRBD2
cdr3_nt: TGTGCCAGCAGCTTAGGTCTAGCGGGAGCCGGGGAGCTGTTTTTT
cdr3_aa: CASSLGLAGAGELFF

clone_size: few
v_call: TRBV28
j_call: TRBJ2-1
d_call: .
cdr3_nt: TGTGCCAGCAGCCCGCCACGGCCCACCTACAATGAGCAGTTCTTC
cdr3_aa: CASSPPRPTYNEQFF

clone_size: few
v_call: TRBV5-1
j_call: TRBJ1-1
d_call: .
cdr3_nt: TGCGCCAGCAGCTTGGTTGCAGGGTGGCCTGAAGCTTTCTTT
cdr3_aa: CASSLVAGWPEAFF

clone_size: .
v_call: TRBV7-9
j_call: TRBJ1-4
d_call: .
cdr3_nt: TGTGCCAGCAGCTTAATTGGAGGTCTGGAAAAACTGTTTTTT
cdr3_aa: CASSLIGGLEKLFF

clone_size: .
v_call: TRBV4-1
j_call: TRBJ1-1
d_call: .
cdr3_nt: TGCGCCAGCAGCCTATTGGGTTTCACTGAAGCTTTCTTT
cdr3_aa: CASSLLGFTEAFF

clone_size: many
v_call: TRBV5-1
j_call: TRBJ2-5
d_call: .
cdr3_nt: TGCGCCAGCAGCTTGGCAGGGGCGCAAGAGACCCAGTACTTC
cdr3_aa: CASSLAGAQETQYF

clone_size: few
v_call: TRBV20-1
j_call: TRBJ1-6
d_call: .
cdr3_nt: TGCAGTGCGATAAGTGGGGATAATTCACCCCTCCACTTT
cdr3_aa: CSAISGDNSPLHF

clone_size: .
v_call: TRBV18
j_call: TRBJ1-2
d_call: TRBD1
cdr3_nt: TGTGCCAGCCGGGACAGGGCCATTGGCTACACCTTC
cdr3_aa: CASRDRAIGYTF

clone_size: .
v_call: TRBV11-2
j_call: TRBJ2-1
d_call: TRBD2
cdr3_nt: TGTGCCAGCAGCTTAGACGGGACTAGAGACCATGAGCAGTTCTTC
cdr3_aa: CASSLDGTRDHEQFF

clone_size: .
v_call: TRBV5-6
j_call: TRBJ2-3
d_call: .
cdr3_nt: TGTGCCAGCAGCGCAGGACTATCCCCAGATACGCAGTATTTT
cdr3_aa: CASSAGLSPDTQYF

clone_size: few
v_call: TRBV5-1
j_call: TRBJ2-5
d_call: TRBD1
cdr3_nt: TGCGCCAGCAGTTTGGGGACGGACAGGGTGGAGACCCAGTACTTC
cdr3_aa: CASSLGTDRVETQYF